This T cell receptor beta chain was recorded in a study of CD8+ T cells in alopecia areata. As to this clone: Its matching antigen is unknown.

In each case, RNA was isolated and then reverse transcribed into cDNA as the sequencing template. Libraries were prepared by immunoSEQ multiplex PCR; TCRdb keeps only in-frame clonotypes and omits some of them. The sample has under 150,000 clones, less than 60% seen once. Points from the study as a whole: Lesional scalp, especially alopecia totalis/universalis, showed higher clonality than normal scalp. Tofacitinib significantly lowered scalp clonality and expanded CD8+ clones among the top 100. Many expanded lesional clones persisted in scalp and blood during tofacitinib.

Indicated treatment: oral pan-JAK inhibitor, 5-10 mg twice daily. Germline V CDR1 and CDR2: ENHRY, SYGVKD. This CDR3 comprises 17 residues. Trimming shortened V by 3 bases and J by 0 bases, and 12 bases separated the two germline ends. Sample: CD4+ T cells sorted from blood, taken at week 24, from a patient treated with tofacitinib. The receptor was isolated from a human donor with alopecia areata. This chain joins TRBV10-3 and TRBJ2-6, with D unclear. CDR3 residues: CAISEGGFFSGANVLTF. The DNA of the CDR3 is TGTGCCATCAGTGAAGGTGGATTCTTCTCTGGGGCCAACGTCCTGACTTTC.